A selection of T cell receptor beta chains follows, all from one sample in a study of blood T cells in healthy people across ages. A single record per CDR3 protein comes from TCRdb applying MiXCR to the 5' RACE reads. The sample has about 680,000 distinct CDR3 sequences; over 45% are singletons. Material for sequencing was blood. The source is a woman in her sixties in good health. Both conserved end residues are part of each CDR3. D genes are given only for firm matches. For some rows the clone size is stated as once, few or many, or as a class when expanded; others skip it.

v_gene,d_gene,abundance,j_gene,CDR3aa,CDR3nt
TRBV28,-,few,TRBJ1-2,CASSLFGHNYGYTF,TGTGCCAGCAGTTTATTTGGGCATAACTATGGCTACACCTTC
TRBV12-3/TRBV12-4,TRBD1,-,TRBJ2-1,CASRGQGSSYNEQFF,TGTGCCAGCAGAGGACAGGGGAGCTCCTACAATGAGCAGTTCTTC
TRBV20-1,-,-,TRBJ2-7,CSARDITRYEQYF,TGCAGTGCTAGAGACATCACGCGCTACGAGCAGTACTTC
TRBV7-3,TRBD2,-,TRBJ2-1,CASSSTLAGESNEQFF,TGTGCCAGCAGCTCCACACTAGCGGGAGAATCTAATGAGCAGTTCTTC
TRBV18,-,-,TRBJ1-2,CASSPERSPNYGYTF,TGTGCCAGCTCACCGGAACGGAGCCCTAACTATGGCTACACCTTC
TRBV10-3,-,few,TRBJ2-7,CAIRKDLAGYEQYF,TGTGCCATCAGAAAGGACTTGGCGGGCTACGAGCAGTACTTC
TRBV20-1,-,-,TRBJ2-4,CSASRDIAKNIQYF,TGCAGTGCTAGTCGAGATATAGCCAAAAACATTCAGTACTTC
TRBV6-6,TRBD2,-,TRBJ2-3,CASSSPSGRRTDTQYF,TGTGCCAGCAGTTCTCCTAGCGGGAGACGGACAGATACGCAGTATTTT
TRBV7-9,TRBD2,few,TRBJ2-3,CASSLPGAGVTDTQYF,TGTGCCAGCAGCCTCCCGGGAGCGGGGGTTACAGATACGCAGTATTTT
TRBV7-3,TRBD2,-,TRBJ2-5,CASSPRTSGEQYF,TGTGCCAGCAGCCCTCGAACTAGCGGTGAGCAGTACTTC
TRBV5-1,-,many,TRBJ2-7,CASSLTGHEQYF,TGCGCCAGCAGCTTGACAGGGCACGAGCAGTACTTC
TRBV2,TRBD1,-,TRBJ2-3,CASLRDRSTDTQYF,TGTGCCAGCCTCCGGGACAGGAGCACAGATACGCAGTATTTT
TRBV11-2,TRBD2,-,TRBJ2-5,CAGSARTSGRAETQYF,TGTGCCGGCAGCGCGAGGACTAGCGGGAGAGCTGAGACCCAGTACTTC
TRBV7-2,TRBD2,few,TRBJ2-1,CASSSYLAGRYNEQFF,TGTGCCAGCAGCTCCTACCTAGCGGGACGGTACAATGAGCAGTTCTTC
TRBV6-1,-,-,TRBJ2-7,CASSEATGGYEQYF,TGTGCCAGCAGTGAAGCGACCGGGGGCTACGAGCAGTACTTC
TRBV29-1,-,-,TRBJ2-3,CSGQGGGGRTDTQYF,TGCAGCGGGCAAGGAGGGGGAGGGCGCACAGATACGCAGTATTTT
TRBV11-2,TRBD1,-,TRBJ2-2,CASSLGTGRTGELFF,TGTGCCAGCAGCTTAGGGACAGGGCGGACCGGGGAGCTGTTTTTT
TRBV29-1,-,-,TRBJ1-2,CSVTENYGYTF,TGCAGCGTTACAGAAAACTATGGCTACACCTTC
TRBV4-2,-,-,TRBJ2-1,CASSQRGVDNEQFF,TGTGCCAGCAGCCAGAGAGGGGTCGACAATGAGCAGTTCTTC
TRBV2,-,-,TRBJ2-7,CASSETYFRFSYEQYF,TGTGCCAGCAGTGAGACGTACTTCAGGTTTTCCTACGAGCAGTACTTC
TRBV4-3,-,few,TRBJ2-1,CASSNLGNNEQFF,TGCGCCAGCAGCAATCTCGGGAACAATGAGCAGTTCTTC
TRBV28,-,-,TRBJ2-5,CASSLGLGVQETQYF,TGTGCCAGCAGTTTAGGGTTGGGGGTCCAAGAGACCCAGTACTTC
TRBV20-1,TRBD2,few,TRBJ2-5,CSARLAGGGYF,TGCAGTGCTCGACTAGCGGGAGGGGGGTACTTC
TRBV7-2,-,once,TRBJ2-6,CASSLQGASGANVLTF,TGTGCCAGCAGCTTACAGGGTGCCTCTGGGGCCAACGTCCTGACTTTC
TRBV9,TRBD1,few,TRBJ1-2,CASSNRQGDYGYTF,TGTGCCAGCAGCAACCGACAGGGAGACTATGGCTACACCTTC
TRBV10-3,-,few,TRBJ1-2,CAIGRLDYGYTF,TGTGCCATCGGACGGCTTGACTATGGCTACACCTTC
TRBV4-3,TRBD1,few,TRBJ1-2,CASSGTGSGYTF,TGCGCCAGCAGCGGGACAGGGTCTGGCTACACCTTC
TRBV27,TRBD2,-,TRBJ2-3,CASSLWPVAGPGTDTQYF,TGTGCCAGCAGTTTATGGCCCGTAGCGGGACCTGGGACAGATACGCAGTATTTT
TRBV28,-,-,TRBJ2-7,CASTSPGEGSYEQYF,TGTGCCAGCACCTCCCCGGGCGAGGGATCCTACGAGCAGTACTTC
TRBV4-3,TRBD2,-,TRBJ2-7,CASCRGLGDEQYF,TGCGCCAGCTGCCGAGGACTAGGGGACGAGCAGTACTTC
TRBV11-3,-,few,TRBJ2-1,CASSPGLNREQFF,TGTGCCAGCAGTCCCGGCCTGAATCGTGAGCAGTTCTTC
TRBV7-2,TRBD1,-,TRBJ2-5,CASSFRQGEGTQYF,TGTGCCAGCAGCTTTAGACAGGGGGAAGGGACCCAGTACTTC
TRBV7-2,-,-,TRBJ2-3,CASSSTPLTDTQYF,TGTGCCAGCAGCTCTACACCCCTCACAGATACGCAGTATTTT
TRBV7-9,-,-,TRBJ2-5,CASSQQPEETQYF,TGTGCCAGCAGCCAACAACCAGAAGAGACCCAGTACTTC
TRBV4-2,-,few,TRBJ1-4,CASSPTASTNEKLFF,TGTGCCAGCAGCCCAACGGCGTCAACTAATGAAAAACTGTTTTTT
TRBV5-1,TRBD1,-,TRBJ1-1,CASSAGTGANTEAFF,TGCGCCAGCAGCGCCGGAACAGGGGCGAACACTGAAGCTTTCTTT
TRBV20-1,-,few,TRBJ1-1,CSAQGNTEAFF,TGCAGTGCGCAGGGTAACACTGAAGCTTTCTTT
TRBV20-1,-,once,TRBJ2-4,CSAALRGKNIQYF,TGCAGTGCAGCATTACGTGGCAAAAACATTCAGTACTTC
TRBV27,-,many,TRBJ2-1,CASSLFWEGEQFF,TGTGCCAGCAGTTTATTCTGGGAAGGTGAACAGTTCTTC
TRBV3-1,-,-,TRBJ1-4,CASSPGRATTNEKLFF,TGTGCCAGCAGCCCCGGCCGGGCCACAACTAATGAAAAACTGTTTTTT
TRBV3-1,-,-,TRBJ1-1,CASSQVGQNTEAFF,TGTGCCAGCAGCCAAGTAGGTCAGAACACTGAAGCTTTCTTT
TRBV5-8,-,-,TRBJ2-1,CASSSGDSRRRNEQFF,TGTGCCAGCAGCTCGGGGGACAGCCGACGACGGAATGAGCAGTTCTTC
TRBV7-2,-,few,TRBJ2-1,CASSFLGNEQFF,TGTGCCAGCAGCTTTCTAGGCAATGAGCAGTTCTTC
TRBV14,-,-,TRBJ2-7,CASSHGDSYEQYF,TGCGCCAGCAGCCACGGGGACTCCTACGAGCAGTACTTC